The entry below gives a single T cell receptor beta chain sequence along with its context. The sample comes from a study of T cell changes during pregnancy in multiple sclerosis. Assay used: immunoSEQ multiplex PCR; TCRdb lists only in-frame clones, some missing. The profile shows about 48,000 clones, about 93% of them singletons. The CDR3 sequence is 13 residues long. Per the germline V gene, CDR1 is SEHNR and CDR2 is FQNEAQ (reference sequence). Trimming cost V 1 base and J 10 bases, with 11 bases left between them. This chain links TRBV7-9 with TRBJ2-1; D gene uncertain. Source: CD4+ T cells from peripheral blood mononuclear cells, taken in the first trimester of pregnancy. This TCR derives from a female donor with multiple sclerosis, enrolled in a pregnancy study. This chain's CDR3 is CASSLEQHGEQFF. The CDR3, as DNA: TGTGCCAGCAGCTTAGAACAGCATGGGGAGCAGTTCTTC.